Listed here are 6 T cell receptor beta chains from one sample, sequenced in a study of blood T cells in healthy people across ages. A J-beta primer mix and a sample-barcoded 5' primer were used in a second PCR of about 7 to 12 cycles. TCRdb recomputed calls from the 5' RACE reads with MiXCR, one row per CDR3 protein. Among 800,000 to 950,000 distinct CDR3 sequences, roughly 29% were seen once, and the ten largest hold roughly a tenth. This sample was also put to use in a study of T cells of mothers and their children.

Sequenced input: blood. The receptor set was obtained from a woman aged 40 to 50 in good health.

As concerns this clonotype: Mismatch with germline at one junction end may stem from a read error. Written as DNA, the CDR3 is TGTGCCAGCAGTTTATGGAGGGGGCAAATACTAAACTACGGCTACACCTTC. Translating gives CASSLWRGQILNYGYTF. The chain couples TRBV28 to TRBJ1-2, with TRBD1 matching over 7 bases. CDR1 is MDHEN and CDR2 is SYDVKM in the germline V gene. The CDR3 extends over 17 amino acids.

In this sample, this clonotype turned up a few times. This chain links TRBV7-3 with TRBJ1-1, with D uncertain. CDR1 and CDR2 (germline): SGHTA, FQGTGA. V shed 4 bases and J shed 1 base, with 7 bases lying between them. This CDR3 is built from 13 residues. This chain's CDR3 is CASSYFGNTEAFF. Here the CDR3 DNA reads TGTGCCAGCAGCTATTTCGGGAACACTGAAGCTTTCTTT.

V usage is TRBV7-2 and J usage is TRBJ2-7; either TRBD1 or TRBD2 may supply D (5 bases each). Per the germline V gene, CDR1 is SGHTA and CDR2 is FQGNSA. Trimming stripped 5 bases from V and 2 bases from J, with 16 bases between. CDR3 length: 15 amino acids. The CDR3 DNA reads as TGTGCCAGCAGCGGCGCCGGGACGGACCCCTACGAGCAGTACTTC. The encoded protein is CASSGAGTDPYEQYF. Full variable domain (rest looked up from reference TRBV7-2 and TRBJ2-7): GAGVSQSPSNKVTEKGKDVELRCDPISGHTALYWYRQSLGQGLEFLIYFQGNSAPDKSGLPSDRFSAERTGGSVSTLTIQRTQQEDSAVYLCASSGAGTDPYEQYFGPGTRLTVT.

The sample holds a few counts of this clonotype. A much larger clonotype is one base distant, so this may be a read error. Because the CDR3's place on the DNA is in doubt, the DNA is left out and the CDR3 is given as listed by TCRdb. The V call is TRBV6-6, the J call TRBJ2-1; the DNA was not compared with TRBD1, the D call given in the table. Germline values: CDR1 MNHNY, CDR2 SVGAGI (reference sequence). The CDR3 is 14 amino acids in total, end residues counted. The CDR3: CASSSSAMGETQFF.

V and J are TRBV24-1 and TRBJ1-5, with a possible D match to TRBD1 (6 bases). V lost 4 bases, J lost 4 bases, and 19 bases lay in between. The CDR3 has 17 residues. CDR1 and CDR2 from the germline V gene are KGHDR and SFDVKD. CDR3 amino acids: CATSDRHGTGTNQPQHF. The CDR3 bases are TGTGCCACCAGTGACCGCCATGGTACAGGGACAAATCAGCCCCAGCATTTT.

This chain joins TRBV2 and TRBJ2-1; 13 positions match TRBD2. CDR3 length: 17 residues. Per the germline V gene, CDR1 is SNHLY and CDR2 is FYNNEI. V was pared by 6 bases and J by 3 bases, with 8 bases of the junction left unmatched. The CDR3 spells CASRGGTSGGGYNEQFF. The DNA of the CDR3 is TGTGCCAGCAGGGGTGGTACTAGCGGGGGGGGCTACAATGAGCAGTTCTTC. The whole variable domain, filled in from reference TRBV2 and TRBJ2-1, reads EPEVTQTPSHQVTQMGQEVILRCVPISNHLYFYWYRQILGQKVEFLVSFYNNEISEKSEIFDDQFSVERPDGSNFTLKIRSTKLEDSAMYFCASRGGTSGGGYNEQFFGPGTRLTVL.